The clone carrying this TCR beta chain has a single count. No antigen is known for it. The record originates from a study of CD8 T cells in ankylosing spondylitis. Study outcomes and limitations: In ankylosing spondylitis blood, a motif of roughly eight highly homologous TCR beta variants appeared characteristic.

CDR1 SGHRS and CDR2 YFSETQ come from the germline V gene. V was pared by 2 bases and J by 1 base, with 12 bases between. The CDR3 is 16 residues long. 5'-RACE, quantitative and with molecular barcodes, yielded the TCR beta libraries. Using its own MiXCR run on the 5' RACE reads, TCRdb lists one record per CDR3 protein. Found here are about 450,000 distinct CDR3 sequences, roughly a quarter of them singletons; the top ten hold about 0.89%. The chain combines TRBV5-1 with TRBJ1-4; TRBD1 might be the D (5 bases). This TCR was recovered from a male donor with ankylosing spondylitis. What was sequenced was blood, either unsorted or a sorted T cell fraction (not recorded which). This CDR3 reads CASSFGPGGTNEKLFF. The CDR3, as DNA: TGCGCCAGCAGCTTTGGGCCGGGGGGAACTAATGAAAAACTGTTTTTT.